This T cell receptor (beta chain) was sequenced in a study of blood T cell repertoires in COVID-19. Study members were between about 18 and 100 years old and lived in some 26 US regions. Self-reported history from a screening survey and questionnaire set each donor's cohort. The table came from immunoSEQ multiplex PCR; TCRdb's copy has only in-frame clones and leaves some out. The sample lists about 380,000 clones, roughly nine tenths seen once, with around 3% in the top ten. Germline CDR1 MDHEN, CDR2 SYDVKM. V shed 7 bases and J 4 bases; nucleotides not matched to a gene: 14. This CDR3 has 16 residues.

The source material was PBMCs or T cells enriched from blood (not recorded which). This sequence was found in a woman under 40 who had recovered from COVID-19. V usage is TRBV28 and J usage is TRBJ2-3, with TRBD2 matching over 7 bases. CDR3 amino acids: CASTLGRAGVSDTQYF. In DNA, the CDR3 is TGTGCCAGCACCCTGGGAAGGGCGGGAGTGTCAGATACGCAGTATTTT.